This T cell receptor (beta chain) was identified in a study of identical twins. Study-level results: Low generation probability was overrepresented in out-of-frame alpha sequences shared by twins. The presence of invariant MAIT and iNKT cells could partly confound analyses of zero-insertion sequences.

This clonotype appeared a few times. Its cognate antigen is unknown. TCRdb itself ran the 5' RACE reads through MiXCR, one entry per CDR3 protein. This sample yields 240,000 or so distinct CDR3 sequences, of which approximately 7% are seen a single time; under 4% belongs to the top ten. V dropped 6 bases and J dropped 10 bases, with 13 bases sitting between them. The CDR3 consists of 13 residues. Germline values: CDR1 LGHNT, CDR2 FRNRAP. Separately, the same data were catalogued under a study of yellow fever vaccine responses in identical twins.

This sequence joins TRBV12-5 and TRBJ1-6, with D tentatively TRBD1 (6 bases). The sequence derives from a woman under 30 in good health. The sequencing sample was made of memory (CD45RO+) T cells sorted from blood. The CDR3 region is CASGRGSESPLHF. The CDR3 region has the DNA TGTGCTAGTGGCAGGGGATCCGAGTCACCCCTCCACTTT.